The 4 T cell receptor beta chains below come from one sample, sequenced in a study of shared clonotypes between healthy human individuals. Using immunoSEQ multiplex PCR, the repertoire was profiled, and TCRdb retains in-frame clones only, with some absent. The sample lists about 2.4 million clones; approximately 93% were seen once. The sequenced material came from naive CD4+ T cells from PBMCs. Subset denoted: CD45RA+ positively selected. Source of these receptors: a young man in good health. Some clones in this sample may be carry-over from other donors' samples.

The V gene is TRBV7-3, the J gene TRBJ2-1, with 11 bases aligning to TRBD2. This CDR3 is built from 16 residues. With V trimmed by 5 bases and J by 2 bases, 5 bases remained unmatched. Germline CDR1 SGHTA, CDR2 FQGTGA. CDR3 sequence (DNA): TGTGCCAGCAGCCTACATAGCGGGAGGGCCTACAATGAGCAGTTCTTC. Its protein is CASSLHSGRAYNEQFF.

This chain connects TRBV7-9 to TRBJ2-3; D is uncertain. The CDR3 has 13 residues. V was pared by 1 base and J by 6 bases, with 8 bases between. The germline CDR1 and CDR2 sequences are SEHNR and FQNEAQ (reference sequence). This CDR3 is CASSLVRADTQYF. The CDR3 coding sequence is TGTGCCAGCAGCTTAGTTCGGGCGGATACGCAGTATTTT.

J is TRBJ2-2 and V is TRBV28; D call uncertain. V was clipped by 3 bases and J by 5 bases, with 10 bases between them. Germline V gives CDR1 MDHEN, CDR2 SYDVKM. The CDR3 runs to 14 residues. The CDR3 DNA reads TGTGCCAGCAGTTTCACCGGGTTTACCGGGGAGCTGTTTTTT. Amino acids: CASSFTGFTGELFF. Full variable domain (outside the CDR3, taken from reference TRBV28 and TRBJ2-2): DVKVTQSSRYLVKRTGEKVFLECVQDMDHENMFWYRQDPGLGLRLIYFSYDVKMKEKGDIPEGYSVSREKKERFSLILESASTNQTSMYLCASSFTGFTGELFFGEGSRLTVL.

As for this clone: At the DNA level, this CDR3 is encoded by other sequences in the same sample as well. This chain links TRBV7-3 with TRBJ1-1; TRBD1 matches 8 bases. The trim removed 4 bases at V and 8 bases at J, leaving 3 bases unmatched. CDR1 is SGHTA, CDR2 FQGTGA, per germline. The CDR3 loop spans 12 amino acids. The CDR3 region has the DNA TGTGCCAGCAGCTCCCGGACAGGGGAAGCTTTCTTT. The encoded protein is CASSSRTGEAFF.